The 20 T cell receptor beta chains below all came from one sample that was sequenced in a study of CD8+ T cells in alopecia areata. The sequencing template was cDNA reverse transcribed from extracted RNA. This table comes from immunoSEQ multiplex PCR, and its TCRdb copy is limited to in-frame clones, with some not included. The sample has 270,000 or so clones; roughly 60% are singletons. Regarding treatment: oral pan-JAK inhibitor, 5-10 mg twice daily. The material sequenced was CD4+ T cells sorted from blood, taken at week 24, from a patient treated with tofacitinib. These receptors were taken from a human donor with alopecia areata.

V usage is TRBV30 and J usage is TRBJ1-1; unclear D gene. The V end lost 3 bases, the J end lost 1 base, and 9 bases lay between the germline ends. Germline CDR1 is GTSNPN and CDR2 is SVGIG (reference sequence). The CDR3 contains 13 residues. The CDR3 nucleotides read TGTGCCTGGAGGTCGGGCACGAACACTGAAGCTTTCTTT. Its protein product is CAWRSGTNTEAFF.

The chain links TRBV5-4 to TRBJ2-3; 7 bases agree with TRBD1. V lost 4 bases to trimming and J lost 4 bases; unmatched junction nucleotides: 9. The CDR3 spans 15 residues. The germline V gene has CDR1 SGHNT and CDR2 YYREEE (reference sequence). The CDR3 DNA follows: TGTGCCAGCAGCCCGAGACAGGGTGTGGCAGATACGCAGTATTTT. Residues: CASSPRQGVADTQYF.

The chain recombines TRBV2 with TRBJ2-7, with D hard to call. Germline V gene data show CDR1 as SNHLY and CDR2 as FYNNEI. The CDR3 is 12 residues long. The V end was cut by 4 bases, the J end by 3 bases, with 7 bases between. CDR3 residues: CASSGGIYEQYF. The CDR3 DNA follows: TGTGCCAGCAGTGGCGGCATCTACGAGCAGTACTTC.

The gene calls are TRBV28 and TRBJ1-1; tentative D call: TRBD1 (6 bases). CDR1 and CDR2 (germline): MDHEN, SYDVKM. V shed 9 bases and J shed 1 base, with 9 bases lying between them. The CDR3 runs to 12 residues. As DNA, the CDR3 is TGTGCCAGTACGACAGGGAACACTGAAGCTTTCTTT. It encodes CASTTGNTEAFF.

This sequence joins TRBV4-3 and TRBJ2-6, with a weak D call TRBD2 (6 bases). The CDR3 runs 13 residues. Looked up from germline, CDR1 is LGHNA and CDR2 is YSLEER. Trimming removed 9 bases at V and 11 bases at J, with 17 bases between. The DNA of the CDR3 is TGCGCCAGTCGGCCCGGGAGCCGGGACGTCCTGACTTTC. This translates into CASRPGSRDVLTF.

V gene TRBV7-9 combines with J gene TRBJ1-5, with 8 bases fitting TRBD1. J lost 7 bases, V lost 1 base, and 6 bases had no gene match. Germline V gene sequence: CDR1 SEHNR, CDR2 FQNEAQ (reference sequence). The CDR3 covers 15 residues. The CDR3 here is CASSLGTGRGQPQHF. The CDR3, as DNA: TGTGCCAGCAGCTTAGGGACAGGGCGAGGACAGCCCCAGCATTTT.

The chain uses TRBV9 and TRBJ2-1; D ambiguous. CDR1 is SGDLS, CDR2 YYNGEE, per germline. CDR3 size: 15 residues. V shed 0 bases and J shed 7 bases, with 14 bases lying between them. CDR3 DNA: TGTGCCAGCAGCGTAGGTGTAAGTCATGGGAATGAGCAGTTCTTC. It codes for CASSVGVSHGNEQFF.

The chain recombines TRBV10-3 with TRBJ1-6, with D tentatively TRBD1 (5 bases). The CDR3 covers 14 residues. V was trimmed by 4 bases and J by 6 bases, leaving 10 bases between them. Germline V gene lookup returns CDR1 ENHRY and CDR2 SYGVKD. This chain's CDR3 is CAISVGTSNSPLHF. The CDR3 bases are TGTGCCATCAGTGTCGGGACTTCTAATTCACCCCTCCACTTT.

The V gene is TRBV30, the J gene TRBJ2-6, with D unresolved. Germline CDR1 GTSNPN, CDR2 SVGIG (reference sequence). The CDR3 contains 16 residues. Trimming removed 8 bases from V and 1 base from J, with 18 bases in between. The CDR3 reads CARTESGYSGANVLTF. In DNA, the CDR3 is TGTGCCCGAACAGAATCGGGTTATTCTGGGGCCAACGTCCTGACTTTC.

V usage is TRBV2 and J usage is TRBJ2-1; 11 nucleotides align to TRBD2. This CDR3 is built from 16 residues. In germline, CDR1 is SNHLY, CDR2 FYNNEI. V was pared by 5 bases and J by 5 bases, with 8 bases of the junction left unmatched. This chain's CDR3 is CASSSLAGGQNNEQFF. The CDR3 DNA reads TGTGCCAGCAGTTCGTTAGCGGGGGGGCAGAACAATGAGCAGTTCTTC. The whole variable domain, remainder taken from reference TRBV2 and TRBJ2-1, is EPEVTQTPSHQVTQMGQEVILRCVPISNHLYFYWYRQILGQKVEFLVSFYNNEISEKSEIFDDQFSVERPDGSNFTLKIRSTKLEDSAMYFCASSSLAGGQNNEQFFGPGTRLTVL.

This clone appeared once. V usage is TRBV2 and J usage is TRBJ1-1; unclear D gene. Between the trimmed V and J ends, which lost 5 bases and 0 bases, there was a span of 10 bases. The CDR3 consists of 14 residues. In germline, CDR1 is SNHLY, CDR2 FYNNEI. The CDR3: CASSPRVVNTEAFF. For the CDR3, the DNA is TGTGCCAGCAGTCCCCGAGTCGTGAACACTGAAGCTTTCTTT.

This chain joins TRBV5-6 and TRBJ2-7; D may be TRBD1 or TRBD2 (5 bases each). Per the germline V gene, CDR1 is SGHDT and CDR2 is YYEEEE. V was clipped by 4 bases and J by 3 bases, with 11 bases between them. The CDR3 length is 13 residues. The CDR3 loop is CASSRQRGYEQYF. The CDR3 nucleotides read TGTGCCAGCAGCCGACAGAGGGGCTACGAGCAGTACTTC.

The rearrangement joins TRBV11-2 to TRBJ2-1; no clear D gene. V was cut by 5 bases and J by 2 bases, with 7 bases left in between. CDR1 is SGHAT and CDR2 is FQNNGV in the germline V gene. CDR3 size: 13 residues. The CDR3 here is CASSGYPYNEQFF. The CDR3 nucleotides are TGTGCCAGCAGCGGATACCCCTACAATGAGCAGTTCTTC.

This clone has just a few counts. The chain carries TRBV7-9 and TRBJ2-4, with 9 bases identical to TRBD2. This CDR3 has 16 amino acids. Trimming cost V 5 bases and J 8 bases; bases outside gene matches: 13. Germline V CDR1 and CDR2: SEHNR, FQNEAQ (reference sequence). The CDR3 is CASSPPGLARAHIQYF. The CDR3 DNA reads TGTGCCAGCAGCCCACCCGGACTAGCGAGGGCGCACATTCAGTACTTC.

This chain uses TRBV10-3 with TRBJ2-1; D might be TRBD1 (5 bases). The V and J ends lost 7 bases and 5 bases respectively, with 15 bases between them. Looked up from germline, CDR1 is ENHRY and CDR2 is SYGVKD. This CDR3 comprises 14 residues. In DNA, the CDR3 is TGTGCCATCAATGTGGCAGGGTCCAACAATGAGCAGTTCTTC. This sequence encodes CAINVAGSNNEQFF.

This clone was found a few times. The gene calls are TRBV2 and TRBJ1-4; D is perhaps TRBD1 (5 bases). Trimming took 7 bases from V and 10 from J, leaving 25 bases between them. CDR3 length equals 16 residues. From germline, CDR1 is SNHLY and CDR2 FYNNEI. This chain's CDR3 is CASKQGLQAGHGKLFF. The CDR3 DNA sequence: TGTGCCAGCAAACAAGGGTTACAGGCGGGGCATGGAAAACTGTTTTTT.

This clone was observed a few times. The CDR3 loop reads CASSPGLTGGETQYF. CDR3 bases: TGTGCCAGTAGCCCTGGACTTACCGGCGGAGAGACCCAGTACTTC. The rearrangement uses TRBV19 and TRBJ2-5; TRBD2 might be the D (5 bases). V lost 6 bases and J lost 4, with 18 bases in between. The germline gives CDR1 LNHDA, CDR2 SQIVND (reference sequence). CDR3 size: 15 residues.

The chain carries TRBV2 and TRBJ2-2; D is uncertain. Trimming stripped 3 bases from V and 1 base from J, with 12 bases between. Germline CDR1 SNHLY, CDR2 FYNNEI. The CDR3 loop spans 16 amino acids. The CDR3 sequence: CASSEGPRRNTGELFF. CDR3 in DNA: TGTGCCAGCAGTGAGGGCCCCCGGAGGAACACCGGGGAGCTGTTTTTT.

The gene calls are TRBV4-3 and TRBJ2-5; D could derive from TRBD1 or TRBD2 (5 bases each). The CDR3 is 16 residues long. Deletions cut 1 base from V and 1 base from J, with 13 bases between. The germline V gene encodes CDR1 LGHNA and CDR2 YSLEER. DNA for the CDR3: TGCGCCAGCAGCCAAGGGGTGGGGGAGCCCCAAGAGACCCAGTACTTC. Its protein product is CASSQGVGEPQETQYF.

The chain recombines TRBV30 with TRBJ1-3, with 7 bases matching TRBD1. From germline, CDR1 is GTSNPN and CDR2 SVGIG (reference sequence). CDR3 length: 15 residues. Trimming took 2 bases from V and 3 from J; bases not matched to a gene: 7. In nucleotides, the CDR3 is TGTGCCTGGAGTCCCCACAGGGGAGGTGGAAACACCATATATTTT. Encoded protein: CAWSPHRGGGNTIYF.